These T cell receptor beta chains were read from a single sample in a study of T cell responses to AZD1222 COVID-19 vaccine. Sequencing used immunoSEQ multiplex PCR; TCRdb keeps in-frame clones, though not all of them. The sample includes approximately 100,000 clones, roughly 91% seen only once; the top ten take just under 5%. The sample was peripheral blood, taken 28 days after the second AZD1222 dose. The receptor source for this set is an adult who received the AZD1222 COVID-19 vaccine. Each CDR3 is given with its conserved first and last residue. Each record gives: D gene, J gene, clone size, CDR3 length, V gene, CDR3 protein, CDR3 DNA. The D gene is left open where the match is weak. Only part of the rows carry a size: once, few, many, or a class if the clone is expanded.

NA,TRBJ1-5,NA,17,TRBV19,CASSIADAPYSNQPQHF,TGTGCCAGTAGTATAGCGGACGCCCCTTATAGCAATCAGCCCCAGCATTTT
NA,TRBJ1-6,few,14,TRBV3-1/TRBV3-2,CASTRGGNNSPLHF,TGTGCCAGCACCCGGGGAGGGAATAATTCACCCCTCCACTTT
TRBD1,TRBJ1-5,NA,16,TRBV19,CASRPGQGGLNQPQHF,TGTGCCAGTAGACCTGGACAGGGTGGGCTTAATCAGCCCCAGCATTTT
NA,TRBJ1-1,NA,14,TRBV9,CASSVVGQNTEAFF,TGTGCCAGCAGCGTAGTCGGACAGAACACTGAAGCTTTCTTT
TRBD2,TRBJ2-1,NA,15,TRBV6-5,CASRAGLAGGVEQFF,TGTGCCAGCAGAGCAGGACTAGCGGGGGGGGTTGAGCAGTTCTTC
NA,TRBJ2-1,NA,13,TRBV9,CASSFSSYNEQFF,TGTGCCAGCAGCTTTAGCTCCTACAATGAGCAGTTCTTC
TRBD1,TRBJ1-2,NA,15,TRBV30,CAWRDRGRLDYGYTF,TGTGCCTGGAGGGACAGGGGGCGACTAGACTATGGCTACACCTTC
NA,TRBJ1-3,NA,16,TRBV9,CASSVATGESGNTIYF,TGTGCCAGCAGCGTAGCTACTGGGGAATCTGGAAACACCATATATTTT
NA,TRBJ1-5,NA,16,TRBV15,CATSRDAGGGNQPQHF,TGTGCCACCAGCAGAGATGCCGGGGGCGGCAATCAGCCCCAGCATTTT
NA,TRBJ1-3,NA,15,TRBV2,CASSDLGNSGNTIYF,TGTGCCAGCAGTGATTTGGGGAACTCTGGAAACACCATATATTTT
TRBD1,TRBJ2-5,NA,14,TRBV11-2,CASSFGTAQETQYF,TGTGCCAGCAGCTTCGGGACAGCCCAAGAGACCCAGTACTTC
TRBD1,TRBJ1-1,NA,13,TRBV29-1,CSVGMTGSTEAFF,TGCAGCGTGGGGATGACAGGGTCCACTGAAGCTTTCTTT
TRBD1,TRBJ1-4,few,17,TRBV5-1,CASSHSPADRIDEKLFF,TGCGCCAGCAGCCATTCCCCGGCGGACAGGATCGATGAAAAACTGTTTTTT
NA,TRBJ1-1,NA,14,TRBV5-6,CASRTGGEGPEAFF,TGTGCCAGCAGGACGGGTGGCGAAGGGCCTGAAGCTTTCTTT
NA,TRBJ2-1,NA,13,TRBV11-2,CASSPDGGNEQFF,TGTGCCAGCAGCCCGGACGGGGGCAATGAGCAGTTCTTC
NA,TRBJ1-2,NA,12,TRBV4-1,CASSQGDYGYTF,TGCGCCAGCAGCCAAGGAGACTATGGCTACACCTTC
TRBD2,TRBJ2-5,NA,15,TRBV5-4,CASSSPSGAQETQYF,TGTGCCAGCAGTTCCCCTAGCGGGGCCCAAGAGACCCAGTACTTC
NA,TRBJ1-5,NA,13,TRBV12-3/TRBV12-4,CASSSGGGQPQHF,TGTGCCAGCAGTTCTGGGGGGGGTCAGCCCCAGCATTTT
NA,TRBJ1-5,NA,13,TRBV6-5,CASSQDGYQPQHF,TGTGCCAGCAGCCAGGACGGCTATCAGCCCCAGCATTTT
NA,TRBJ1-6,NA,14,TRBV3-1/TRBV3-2,CASSHTGRNSPLHF,TGTGCCAGCAGCCATACAGGGAGAAATTCACCCCTCCACTTT
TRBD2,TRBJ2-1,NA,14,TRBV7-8,CASSVAGGQDEQFF,TGTGCCAGCAGCGTAGCGGGGGGGCAAGATGAGCAGTTCTTC
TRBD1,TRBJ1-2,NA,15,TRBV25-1,CASSDSTDRSLGYTF,TGTGCCAGCAGTGATTCGACGGACAGGAGTCTTGGCTACACCTTC
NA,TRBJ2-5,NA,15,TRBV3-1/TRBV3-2,CASSSTGTTQETQYF,TGTGCCAGCAGCTCCACGGGGACCACACAAGAGACCCAGTACTTC
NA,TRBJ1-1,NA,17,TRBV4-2,CASSPRRGGLEDTEAFF,TGTGCCAGCAGCCCCAGGAGGGGGGGCCTGGAAGACACTGAAGCTTTCTTT
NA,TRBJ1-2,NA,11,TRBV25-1,CASSAGYGYTF,TGTGCCAGCAGTGCCGGCTATGGCTACACCTTC
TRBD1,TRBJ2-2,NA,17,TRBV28,CASSSQGAQYSTGELFF,TGTGCCAGCAGTTCGCAGGGGGCTCAATACTCCACCGGGGAGCTGTTTTTT
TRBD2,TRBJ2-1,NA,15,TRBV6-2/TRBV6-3,CASSYGTRAYNEQFF,TGTGCCAGCAGTTACGGGACTAGGGCCTACAATGAGCAGTTCTTC
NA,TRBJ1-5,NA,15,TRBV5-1,CASSLFGAENQPQHF,TGCGCCAGCAGCTTGTTCGGGGCAGAGAATCAGCCCCAGCATTTT
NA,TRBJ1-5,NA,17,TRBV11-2,CASSLDNRRGSNQPQHF,TGTGCCAGCAGCTTAGATAATAGAAGAGGGAGCAATCAGCCCCAGCATTTT
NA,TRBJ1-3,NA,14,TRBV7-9,CASSPPGVGNTIYF,TGTGCCAGCAGCCCCCCAGGGGTTGGAAACACCATATATTTT
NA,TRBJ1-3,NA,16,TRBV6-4,CASSRKGGASGNTIYF,TGTGCCAGCAGTAGGAAGGGGGGCGCCTCTGGAAACACCATATATTTT
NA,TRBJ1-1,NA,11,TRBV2,CASSEWTEAFF,TGTGCCAGCAGTGAATGGACTGAAGCTTTCTTT
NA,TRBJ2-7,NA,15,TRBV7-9,CASSPGPLNSYEQYF,TGTGCCAGCAGCCCGGGACCGCTTAACTCCTACGAGCAGTACTTC
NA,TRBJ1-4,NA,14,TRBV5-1,CASSLGQGREKLFF,TGCGCCAGCAGCTTGGGGCAGGGGCGTGAAAAACTGTTTTTT
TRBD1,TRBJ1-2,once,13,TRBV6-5,CASSYDRDYGYTF,TGTGCCAGCAGTTACGACAGGGACTATGGCTACACCTTC
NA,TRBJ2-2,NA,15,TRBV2,CASSEQGGSTGELFF,TGTGCCAGCAGTGAACAGGGGGGGAGCACCGGGGAGCTGTTTTTT
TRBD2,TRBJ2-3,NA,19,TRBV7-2,CASSSYATSGGSSTDTQYF,TGTGCCAGCAGCTCATACGCGACTAGCGGGGGGTCTAGCACAGATACGCAGTATTTT
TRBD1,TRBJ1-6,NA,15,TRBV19,CASRGQGAKNSPLHF,TGTGCCAGTAGGGGACAGGGGGCAAAGAATTCACCCCTCCACTTT
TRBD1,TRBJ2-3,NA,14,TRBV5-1,CASSLDRGTDTQYF,TGCGCCAGCAGCTTGGACAGGGGAACAGATACGCAGTATTTT
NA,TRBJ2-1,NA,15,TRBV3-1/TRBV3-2,CASSQRAVLYNEQFF,TGTGCCAGCAGCCAAAGGGCGGTCCTCTACAATGAGCAGTTCTTC
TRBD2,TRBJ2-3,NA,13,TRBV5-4,CASSPGGADTQYF,TGTGCCAGCAGCCCCGGGGGGGCAGATACGCAGTATTTT
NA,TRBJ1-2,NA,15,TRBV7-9,CASSLEVVAGYGYTF,TGTGCCAGCAGCTTAGAGGTGGTGGCGGGCTATGGCTACACCTTC
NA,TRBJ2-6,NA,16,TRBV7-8,CASSLVPGSGANVLTF,TGTGCCAGCAGCTTAGTCCCGGGCTCTGGGGCCAACGTCCTGACTTTC
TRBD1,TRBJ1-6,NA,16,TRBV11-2,CASTPRQGQYNSPLHF,TGTGCCAGCACCCCGAGGCAGGGACAGTATAATTCACCCCTCCACTTT
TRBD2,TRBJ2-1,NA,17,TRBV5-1,CASSLVTWTSGGNEQFF,TGCGCCAGCAGCTTGGTGACCTGGACTAGCGGGGGGAATGAGCAGTTCTTC
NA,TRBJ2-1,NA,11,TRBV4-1,CASSQGDEQFF,TGCGCCAGCAGCCAAGGGGATGAGCAGTTCTTC
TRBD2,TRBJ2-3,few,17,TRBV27,CASSLSTSGVNLDTQYF,TGTGCCAGCAGTTTATCGACTAGCGGGGTTAACCTAGATACGCAGTATTTT